This T cell receptor (beta chain) was recorded in a study of blood T cell repertoires in COVID-19. The overall study: Spain, Italy and the United States supplied samples that represented acute and convalescent COVID-19. Sample material is recorded as cDNA or gDNA derived from T cells, B-cell-depleted T cells, or PBMCs.

Per the original methods: Amplification of reference gene primers was used by the study to estimate nucleated cell counts. Sequenced by immunoSEQ multiplex PCR; TCRdb stores in-frame clones only, minus some. That table is the source of V, J and clone size, and D and trimming were worked out from the DNA. The table has some 150,000 clones, around 80% seen once. Individuals drawn from around 25 US areas were roughly 18 to 100 years old. The CDR3 consists of 16 residues. After removal of 6 bases from V and 2 bases from J, the junction contained 9 bases not matched to a gene. The V gene's germline CDR1 is LNHDA and CDR2 SQIVND (reference sequence).

The clonotype originates from a woman between 50 and 59 years old in a cohort exposed to, infected with or recovered from COVID-19 (not recorded which). Sample: PBMCs or T cells enriched from blood (not recorded which). The chain recombines TRBV19 with TRBJ2-5; 10 positions match TRBD1. Here the CDR3 DNA reads TGTGCCAGTAGCGAGACAGGGGGCTGGAGGCAAGAGACCCAGTACTTC. It codes for CASSETGGWRQETQYF.